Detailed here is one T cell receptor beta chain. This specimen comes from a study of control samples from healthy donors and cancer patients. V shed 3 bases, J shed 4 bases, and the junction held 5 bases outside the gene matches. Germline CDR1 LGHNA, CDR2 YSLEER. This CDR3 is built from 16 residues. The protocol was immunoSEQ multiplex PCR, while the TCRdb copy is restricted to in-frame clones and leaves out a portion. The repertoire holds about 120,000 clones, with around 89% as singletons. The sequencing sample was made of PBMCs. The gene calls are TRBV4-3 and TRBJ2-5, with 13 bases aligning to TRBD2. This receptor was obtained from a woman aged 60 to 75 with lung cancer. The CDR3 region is CASSQSTSGGGETQYF. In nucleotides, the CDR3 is TGCGCCAGCAGCCAGAGTACTAGCGGGGGGGGAGAGACCCAGTACTTC.